Only a few counts were recorded for the clone carrying this T cell receptor beta chain. These data belong to a study of blood T cell repertoires in COVID-19. There are 13 residues in the CDR3. Trimming took off 5 bases at V and 4 bases at J, with 11 bases between the two ends. CDR1 is LNHDA, CDR2 SQIVND, per germline (reference sequence). Produced via immunoSEQ multiplex PCR; TCRdb's table is partial and in-frame only. The sample includes 110,000 to 150,000 clones, 81% of them seen just once. This receptor was obtained from a human donor in a cohort sampled during active COVID-19. The sequencing sample was made of peripheral blood. The J gene is TRBJ1-1, the V gene TRBV19; perhaps TRBD1 as D (6 bases). The CDR3 nucleotides read TGTGCCAGTAGTTTCCGACAGGCCACTGAAGCTTTCTTT. Translation gives CASSFRQATEAFF.